Included here is one TCR beta chain sequence, with context. The data were taken from a study of blood T cell repertoires in COVID-19. About the research overall: Collection of acute and convalescent COVID-19 samples took place in the United States, Italy and Spain.

Germline lookup yields CDR1 LGHDT and CDR2 YNNKEL (reference sequence). This CDR3 is 14 amino acids long. The V end was cut by 3 bases, the J end by 4 bases, with 11 bases between. Per the study methods: Cell counts per sample came from amplifying reference gene primers. TCRdb's table, derived via immunoSEQ multiplex PCR, lists solely in-frame clones and lacks some. The D gene and trimming were derived from the DNA, and the V and J assignments and clone size from that table. Here the sample spans 200,000 to 250,000 clones, 80% being singletons. This clonotype was sampled from a woman in her 70s with acute or convalescent COVID-19. The rearrangement joins TRBV3-1 (or the pseudogene TRBV3-2) to TRBJ2-3; the D gene is possibly TRBD1 (5 bases). The material sequenced was peripheral blood. CDR3 residues: CASSQSGWADTQYF. The CDR3 nucleotides are TGTGCCAGCAGCCAGTCAGGGTGGGCAGATACGCAGTATTTT.